The clone carrying this TCR beta chain has a handful of counts. TRAV- and TRBV-specific primers primed first-strand cDNA, covering alpha and beta chains. TCRs were amplified for roughly 20 PCR cycles with a constant-region primer and V-primer adapter. One entry per CDR3 protein, called by TCRdb with MiXCR from the reads. The table records 60,000 to 90,000 distinct CDR3 sequences, 31% of them present only once. The CDR3 runs 13 residues. The V end lost 5 bases, the J end lost 1 base, and 6 bases lay between the germline ends. Germline CDR1 and CDR2: ENHRY and SYGVKD. The data were obtained in a study of low-dose radiotherapy and immunotherapy resistance in tumors. Study overall: Patients of Cohort 1 had 0.5 Gy fractions every 2 weeks, which summed to 6.5 Gy.

Described time point: before trial treatment. The clonotype was recovered from a female donor with ovarian cancer. The rearrangement joins TRBV10-3 to TRBJ2-1; D uncertain. Source: PBMCs, taken before treatment. The CDR3: CAISLESYNEQFF. In nucleotides, the CDR3 is TGTGCCATCAGTCTAGAGTCCTACAATGAGCAGTTCTTC.